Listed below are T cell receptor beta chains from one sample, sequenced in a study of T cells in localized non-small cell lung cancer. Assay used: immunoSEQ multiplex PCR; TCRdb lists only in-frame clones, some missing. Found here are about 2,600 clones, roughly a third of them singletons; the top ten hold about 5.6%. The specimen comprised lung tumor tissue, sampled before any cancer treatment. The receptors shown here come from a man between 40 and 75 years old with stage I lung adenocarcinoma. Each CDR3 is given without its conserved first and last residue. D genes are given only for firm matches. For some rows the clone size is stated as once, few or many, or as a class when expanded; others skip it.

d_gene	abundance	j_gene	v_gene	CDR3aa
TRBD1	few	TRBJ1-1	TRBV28	ASSRDRVNTEAF
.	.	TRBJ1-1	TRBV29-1	SVSRETNTEAF
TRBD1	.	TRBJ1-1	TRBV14	ASSQDRVGGAF
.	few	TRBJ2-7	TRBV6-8	ASSYSDPSYEQY
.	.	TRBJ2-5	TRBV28	ASSAIRGKETQY
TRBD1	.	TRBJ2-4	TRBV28	ASRDRVAKNIQY
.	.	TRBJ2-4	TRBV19	ASSIVGQVGNIQY
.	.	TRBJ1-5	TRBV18	ASSPMRGHQPQH
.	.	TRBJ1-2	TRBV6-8	ASSFEGNGYT
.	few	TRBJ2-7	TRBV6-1	ASSEVSSYEQY
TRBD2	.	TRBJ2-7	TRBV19	ASSGTITTWEQY
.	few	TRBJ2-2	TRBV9	ASSVQGRGRELTGELF
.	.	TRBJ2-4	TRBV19	ATRQEAKNIQY
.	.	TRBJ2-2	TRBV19	ASSINGRGVGELF
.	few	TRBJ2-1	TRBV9	ASSPWPGPSGGEQF
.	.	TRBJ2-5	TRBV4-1	ASSQPGALETQY
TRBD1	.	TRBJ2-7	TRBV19	ASSPGQTYEQY
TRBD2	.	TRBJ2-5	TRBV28	ASSSQTSGWGSPETQY
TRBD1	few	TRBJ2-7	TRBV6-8	ASTLDRATYEQY
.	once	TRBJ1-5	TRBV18	ASSPSTDSNQPQH
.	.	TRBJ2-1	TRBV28	ASSSAYPGDEQF
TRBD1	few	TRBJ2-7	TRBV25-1	ASSGGTGLYEQY
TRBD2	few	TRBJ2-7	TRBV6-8	ASSDGTSGIYEQY
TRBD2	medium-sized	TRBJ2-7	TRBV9	ASSRDYSYEQY
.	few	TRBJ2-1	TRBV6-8	ASSYSRSGLGNEQF
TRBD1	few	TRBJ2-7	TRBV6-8	ASSDYGQGSYEQY
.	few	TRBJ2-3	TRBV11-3	ASSLGGGADTQY
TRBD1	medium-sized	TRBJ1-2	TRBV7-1	AGRTGGRLGYT
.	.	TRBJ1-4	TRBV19	ASSILPGKLF
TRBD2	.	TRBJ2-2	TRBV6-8	ASRRAGGYTGELF
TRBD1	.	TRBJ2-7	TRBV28	ASRAPRQGSYEQY